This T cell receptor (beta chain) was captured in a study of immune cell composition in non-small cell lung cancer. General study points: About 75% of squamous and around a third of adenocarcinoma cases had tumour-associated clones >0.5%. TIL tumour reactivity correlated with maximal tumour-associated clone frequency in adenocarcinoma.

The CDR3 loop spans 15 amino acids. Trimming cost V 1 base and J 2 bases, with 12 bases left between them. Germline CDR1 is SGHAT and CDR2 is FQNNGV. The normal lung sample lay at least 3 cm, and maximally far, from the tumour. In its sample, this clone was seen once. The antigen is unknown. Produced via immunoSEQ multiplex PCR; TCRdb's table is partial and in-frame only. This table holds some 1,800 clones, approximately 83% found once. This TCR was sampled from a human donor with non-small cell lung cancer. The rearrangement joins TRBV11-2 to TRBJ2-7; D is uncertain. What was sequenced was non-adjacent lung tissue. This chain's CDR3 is CASSLAGGTAYEQYF. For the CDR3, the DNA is TGTGCCAGCAGCTTAGCCGGTGGAACAGCCTACGAGCAGTACTTC.